In this sample, the clone carrying this T cell receptor beta chain turned up a few times. CDR1 and CDR2 (germline): MNHNS, SASEGT. Germline trimming cut 4 bases from V and 3 bases from J; bases unmatched to any gene: 13. This CDR3 contains 18 residues. Assay used: immunoSEQ multiplex PCR; TCRdb lists only in-frame clones, some missing. This sample has about 110,000 clones, with about four fifths found just once. The record originates from a study of blood T cell repertoires in COVID-19. The source is a woman between 70 and 85 years old with acute or convalescent COVID-19. Sequencing input: peripheral blood. This chain links TRBV6-1 with TRBJ1-4; TRBD1 agrees at 8 bases. In nucleotides, the CDR3 is TGTGCCAGCAGTGGGGGGGCAGGGGGCCGGATGGCTAATGAAAAACTGTTTTTT. It translates to CASSGGAGGRMANEKLFF.